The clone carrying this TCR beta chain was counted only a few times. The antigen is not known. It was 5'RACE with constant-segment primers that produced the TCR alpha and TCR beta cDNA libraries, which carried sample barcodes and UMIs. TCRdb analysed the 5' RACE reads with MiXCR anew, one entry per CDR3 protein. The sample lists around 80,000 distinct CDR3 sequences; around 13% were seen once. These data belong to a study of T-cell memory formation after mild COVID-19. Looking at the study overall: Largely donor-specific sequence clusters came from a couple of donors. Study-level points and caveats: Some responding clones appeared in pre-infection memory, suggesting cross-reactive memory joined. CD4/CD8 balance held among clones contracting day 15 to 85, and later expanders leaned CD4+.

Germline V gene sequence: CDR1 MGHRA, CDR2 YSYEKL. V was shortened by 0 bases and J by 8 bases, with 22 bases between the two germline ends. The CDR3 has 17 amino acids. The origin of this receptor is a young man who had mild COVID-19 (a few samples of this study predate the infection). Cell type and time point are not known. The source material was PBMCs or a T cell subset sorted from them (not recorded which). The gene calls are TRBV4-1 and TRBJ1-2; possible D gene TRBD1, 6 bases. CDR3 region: CASSQEVVGQWSTGYTF. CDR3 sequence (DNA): TGCGCCAGCAGCCAAGAGGTCGTTGGACAGTGGAGTACGGGCTACACCTTC.